Sequencing of this T cell receptor (beta chain) was carried out in a study of blood T cell repertoires in COVID-19. As for the study in general: The United States, Italy and Spain provided the acute and convalescent COVID-19 samples. From T cells, B-cell-depleted T cells, or PBMCs came the material, which was cDNA or gDNA.

In the source study's methods: Scientists estimated how many nucleated cells there were by amplifying reference gene primers. The data were produced by immunoSEQ multiplex PCR, yet TCRdb's version contains in-frame clones alone and is incomplete. V, J and clone size are taken as reported in that table, and D and trimming were inferred from the DNA itself. The table records about 200,000 clones, roughly 91% of them present only once. CDR1 MRHNA and CDR2 SNTAGT come from the germline V gene. With V trimmed by 5 bases and J by 1 base, 7 bases remained unmatched. CDR3 length: 16 amino acids. The J gene is TRBJ2-1, the V gene TRBV6-4, with 8 bases matching TRBD2. This sequence originates from a middle-aged man with active or convalescent COVID-19. The sequenced material came from peripheral blood. Written as DNA, the CDR3 is TGTGCCAGCAGTTTATCCGGGACTAGTTCCTACAATGAGCAGTTCTTC. Amino acids: CASSLSGTSSYNEQFF.